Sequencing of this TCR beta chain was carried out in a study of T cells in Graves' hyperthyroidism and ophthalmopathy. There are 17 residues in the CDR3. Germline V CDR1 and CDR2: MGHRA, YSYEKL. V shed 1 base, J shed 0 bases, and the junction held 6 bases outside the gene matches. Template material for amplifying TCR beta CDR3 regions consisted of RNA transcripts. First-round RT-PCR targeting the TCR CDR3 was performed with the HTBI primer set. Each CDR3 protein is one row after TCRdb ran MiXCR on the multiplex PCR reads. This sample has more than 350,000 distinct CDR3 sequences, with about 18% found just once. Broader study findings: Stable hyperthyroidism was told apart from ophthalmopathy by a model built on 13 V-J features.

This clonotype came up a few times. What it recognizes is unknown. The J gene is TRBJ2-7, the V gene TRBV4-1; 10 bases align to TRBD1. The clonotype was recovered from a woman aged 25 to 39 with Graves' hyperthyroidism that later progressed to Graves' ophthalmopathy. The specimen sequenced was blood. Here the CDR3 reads CASSQALGQGISYEQYF. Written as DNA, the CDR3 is TGCGCCAGCAGCCAAGCGTTGGGACAGGGGATCTCCTACGAGCAGTACTTC.